The clone carrying this T cell receptor beta chain was seen once. Measured with immunoSEQ multiplex PCR; TCRdb has only the in-frame clones, and not every one. The sample shows under 45,000 clones, approximately 72% of them seen only once. The data derive from a study of OX40 agonist ivuxolimab in advanced cancers. Germline V gene data show CDR1 as MNHNS and CDR2 as SASEGT. Trimming stripped 7 bases from V and 8 bases from J, with 11 bases between. The CDR3 runs to 11 residues. Sample: CD4+ or CD8+ T cells sorted from blood, taken in a trial of the OX40 agonist ivuxolimab. The receptor was derived from an adult with an advanced solid tumor such as melanoma, head and neck, liver or kidney cancer. The chain employs TRBV6-1 and TRBJ1-1; TRBD1 might be the D (6 bases). The CDR3 DNA reads as TGTGCCAGCATAAGGGGGAAAGAAGCTTTCTTT. Translation gives CASIRGKEAFF.